A single sample gave rise to the 10 T cell receptor beta chains below, sequenced in a study of Graves' ophthalmopathy and Graves' hyperthyroidism. Amplifying from RNA transcripts, the study obtained TCR beta CDR3 regions. The first-round RT-PCR employed HTBI primers together with the Qiagen OneStep RT-PCR kit. A multiplex PCR was then performed as the second round. A single record per CDR3 protein comes from TCRdb applying MiXCR to the multiplex PCR reads. The sample yields about 400,000 distinct CDR3 sequences, around 17% seen once. Source material: peripheral blood. These receptors were collected from a woman aged 18-29 years with Graves' ophthalmopathy.

This clonotype was recorded many times. V gene TRBV18 combines with J gene TRBJ1-6, with D possibly TRBD1 on 5 matching bases. The germline V gene has CDR1 KGHSH and CDR2 LQKENI. Trimming removed 6 bases at V and 9 bases at J, with 12 bases between. The CDR3 consists of 13 residues. The CDR3: CASSGVPFSPLHF. In DNA form, the CDR3 reads TGTGCCAGCTCGGGGGTTCCCTTTTCACCCCTCCACTTT.

This clonotype turned up a few times. The genes are TRBV6-2 or TRBV6-3 and TRBJ1-1; TRBD1 agrees at 8 bases. After removal of 2 bases from V and 5 bases from J, the junction contained 7 bases not matched to a gene. Germline CDR1 reads MNHEY; CDR2 reads SVGEGT. CDR3 size: 15 residues. In nucleotides, the CDR3 is TGTGCCAGCAGTTACGCCGGACAGGGAGGGACTGAAGCTTTCTTT. Translating it yields CASSYAGQGGTEAFF.

In this sample, this clonotype turned up many times. The rearrangement uses TRBV5-1 and TRBJ2-5, with 7 bases identical to TRBD2. Per germline, CDR1 SGHRS and CDR2 YFSETQ. CDR3 length: 16 residues. Trimming cost V 4 bases and J 4 bases; bases outside gene matches: 13. CDR3 DNA: TGCGCCAGCAGCCCCCAACCCGGGGGGACGGCAGAGACCCAGTACTTC. Protein product: CASSPQPGGTAETQYF. Drawing the rest from reference TRBV5-1 and TRBJ2-5, the complete variable domain is KAGVTQTPRYLIKTRGQQVTLSCSPISGHRSVSWYQQTPGQGLQFLFEYFSETQRNKGNFPGRFSGRQFSNSRSEMNVSTLELGDSALYLCASSPQPGGTAETQYFGPGTRLLVL.

This clonotype was observed many times. V gene TRBV7-2 combines with J gene TRBJ2-7; D is perhaps TRBD1 (5 bases). The V gene's germline CDR1 is SGHTA and CDR2 FQGNSA. This CDR3 has 14 amino acids. Trimming removed 5 bases from V and 2 bases from J, with 13 bases in between. CDR3: CASSPVGVAYEQYF. The CDR3 bases are TGTGCCAGCAGCCCGGTAGGGGTGGCCTACGAGCAGTACTTC.

In its sample, this clonotype was seen many times. This sequence joins TRBV29-1 and TRBJ1-1; TRBD1 might be the D (6 bases). V shed 4 bases and J shed 1 base, with 16 bases lying between them. CDR1 SQVTM and CDR2 ANQGSEA come from the germline V gene. The length of the CDR3 is 15 residues. CDR3 DNA sequence: TGCAGCGTTGTCGGGGGGCGGCAGAAGAACACTGAAGCTTTCTTT. Protein sequence: CSVVGGRQKNTEAFF.

The V and J genes are TRBV30 and TRBJ1-5; TRBD1 matches at 7 bases. The CDR3 has 15 residues. Germline assignment: CDR1 GTSNPN and CDR2 SVGIG (reference sequence). With 3 bases clipped from V and 3 bases from J, the junction kept 8 bases outside the gene matches. The CDR3 DNA is TGTGCCTGGAGCTTCGGGACAGCTACCAATCAGCCCCAGCATTTT. It encodes CAWSFGTATNQPQHF. The whole variable domain, remainder taken from reference TRBV30 and TRBJ1-5, is SQTIHQWPATLVQPVGSPLSLECTVEGTSNPNLYWYRQAAGRGLQLLFYSVGIGQISSEVPQNLSASRPQDRQFILSSKKLLLSDSGFYLCAWSFGTATNQPQHFGDGTRLSIL.

Many counts were recorded for this clonotype. The J gene is TRBJ1-2, the V gene TRBV4-1; TRBD1 aligns across 9 bases. The length of the CDR3 is 15 residues. CDR1 and CDR2 from the germline V gene are MGHRA and YSYEKL. J gave up 3 bases and V 1 base, and 3 bases lay outside the gene matches. CDR3 region: CASSQAWTGDYGYTF. CDR3 DNA sequence: TGCGCCAGCAGCCAAGCTTGGACAGGGGACTATGGCTACACCTTC.

This clonotype was picked up many times. V and J are TRBV11-2 and TRBJ1-2; D not resolved. V gave up 5 bases and J gave up 2 bases, with 9 bases separating them. There are 13 residues in the CDR3. Germline CDR1 reads SGHAT; CDR2 reads FQNNGV. CDR3 protein: CASSPSRNYGYTF. Here the CDR3 DNA reads TGTGCCAGCAGCCCCTCTAGGAACTATGGCTACACCTTC. Using reference TRBV11-2 and TRBJ1-2 for the parts outside the CDR3, the full variable domain is EAGVAQSPRYKIIEKRQSVAFWCNPISGHATLYWYQQILGQGPKLLIQFQNNGVVDDSQLPKDRFSAERLKGVDSTLKIQPAKLEDSAVYLCASSPSRNYGYTFGSGTRLTVV.

CDR3 region: CASSDATEREETQYF. CDR3 sequence (DNA): TGTGCCAGCAGTGACGCAACGGAGCGCGAGGAGACCCAGTACTTC. This chain links TRBV2 with TRBJ2-5; D is ambiguous. Germline values: CDR1 SNHLY, CDR2 FYNNEI. The CDR3 contains 15 residues. With 3 bases removed from V and 5 bases from J, the gap between germline ends came to 16 bases.

This clonotype was counted many times. The gene calls are TRBV20-1 and TRBJ2-5; the D gene is possibly TRBD1 (5 bases). The V and J ends lost 6 bases and 3 bases respectively, with 11 bases between them. The CDR3 loop spans 12 amino acids. The germline gives CDR1 DFQATT, CDR2 SNEGSKA (reference sequence). The CDR3 nucleotides are TGCAGTGCCATTAGCAGGGAAGAGACCCAGTACTTC. Translated: CSAISREETQYF.